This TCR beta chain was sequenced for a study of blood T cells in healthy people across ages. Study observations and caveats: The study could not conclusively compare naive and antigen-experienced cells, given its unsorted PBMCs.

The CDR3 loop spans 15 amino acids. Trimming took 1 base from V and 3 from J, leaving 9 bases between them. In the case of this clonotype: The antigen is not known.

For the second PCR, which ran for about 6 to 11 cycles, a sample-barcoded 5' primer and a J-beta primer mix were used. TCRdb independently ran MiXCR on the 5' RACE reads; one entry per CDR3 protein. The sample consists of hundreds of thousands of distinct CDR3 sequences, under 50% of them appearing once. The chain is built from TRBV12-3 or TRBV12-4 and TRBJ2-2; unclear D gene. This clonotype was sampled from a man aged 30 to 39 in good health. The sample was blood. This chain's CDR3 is CASSLVRSYTGELFF. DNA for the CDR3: TGTGCCAGCAGTTTAGTTCGCAGTTACACCGGGGAGCTGTTTTTT.